These 29 T cell receptor beta chains share one sample of origin, sequenced in a study of CD8 T cells in Susac syndrome. Reverse transcription of about 0.45 to 1 ug RNA was performed with random hexamers. TCRdb passed the immunoSEQ multiplex PCR reads through MiXCR, listing each CDR3 protein once. The profile shows about 150,000 distinct CDR3 sequences, 85% to 95% of them singletons. Material for sequencing was CD4+ T cells from PBMCs. These receptors originate from a human donor with Susac syndrome.

The genes are TRBV6-5 and TRBJ1-5; D might be TRBD1 (5 bases). V lost 8 bases and J lost 2, with 7 bases in between. This CDR3 region has 12 residues. CDR1 MNHEY and CDR2 SVGAGI come from the germline V gene. The CDR3 sequence is CASGRGNQPQHF. DNA for the CDR3: TGTGCCAGCGGCAGGGGCAATCAGCCCCAGCATTTT.

The chain recombines TRBV10-2 with TRBJ2-1; D is perhaps TRBD1 (5 bases). Trimming cost V 5 bases and J 8 bases, with 7 bases left between them. The germline V gene encodes CDR1 WSHSY and CDR2 SAAADI. This CDR3 comprises 11 residues. The CDR3 DNA reads as TGCGCCAGCAGTCAGGGTCATGAGCAGTTCTTC. Amino acids: CASSQGHEQFF.

The V gene is TRBV11-1, the J gene TRBJ2-6; D is ambiguous. Trimming removed 5 bases from V and 1 base from J, with 9 bases in between. In germline, CDR1 is SGHAT, CDR2 FQDESV (reference sequence). The CDR3 runs 15 residues. CDR3 DNA: TGTGCCAGCAGCCCAGAGTATTCTGGGGCCAACGTCCTGACTTTC. Its protein is CASSPEYSGANVLTF. Variable domain in full (rest from reference TRBV11-1 and TRBJ2-6): EAEVAQSPRYKITEKSQAVAFWCDPISGHATLYWYRQILGQGPELLVQFQDESVVDDSQLPKDRFSAERLKGVDSTLKIQPAELGDSAMYLCASSPEYSGANVLTFGAGSRLTVL.

The chain joins TRBV9 to TRBJ2-4; TRBD2 matches at 7 bases. This CDR3 has 16 residues. V was clipped by 0 bases and J by 5 bases; unmatched bases: 8. The germline V gene encodes CDR1 SGDLS and CDR2 YYNGEE. CDR3 DNA sequence: TGTGCCAGCAGCGTAGCCCCCGGGGCGGGAGAAAACATTCAGTACTTC. Amino acids: CASSVAPGAGENIQYF.

This clonotype was recorded once. The chain employs TRBV20-1 and TRBJ2-5; weak D call: TRBD2 (5 bases). From germline, CDR1 is DFQATT and CDR2 SNEGSKA (reference sequence). CDR3 length: 15 amino acids. V was pared by 6 bases and J by 4 bases, with 21 bases between. The CDR3: CSAGESTDRPETQYF. As DNA, the CDR3 is TGCAGTGCCGGGGAGTCGACCGATCGACCAGAGACCCAGTACTTC.

The chain employs TRBV7-2 and TRBJ2-5; the match to TRBD1 covers 7 bases. Germline loops: CDR1 SGHTA, CDR2 FQGNSA. J lost 1 base, V lost 3 bases, and 5 bases had no gene match. The CDR3 covers 15 residues. The CDR3 coding sequence is TGTGCCAGCAGCTTGCAGACAGGGATCCAAGAGACCCAGTACTTC. Residues: CASSLQTGIQETQYF.

The genes are TRBV18 and TRBJ1-5; tentative D call: TRBD1 (5 bases). The CDR3 length is 13 residues. V was clipped by 2 bases and J by 5 bases, with 7 bases between them. The germline gives CDR1 KGHSH, CDR2 LQKENI. CDR3 DNA: TGTGCCAGCTCACCAATCAGGGATCAGCCCCAGCATTTT. Translation gives CASSPIRDQPQHF.

The chain combines TRBV9 with TRBJ1-5, with D possibly being TRBD1 (5 bases). CDR3 length equals 15 residues. Germline-derived CDR1 and CDR2 are SGDLS and YYNGEE. Trimming cost V 0 bases and J 2 bases, with 9 bases left between them. This CDR3 reads CASSVEGQGNQPQHF. As DNA, the CDR3 is TGTGCCAGCAGCGTAGAGGGGCAGGGCAATCAGCCCCAGCATTTT.

The chain carries TRBV12-3 or TRBV12-4 and TRBJ2-7; D possibly uses TRBD1 or TRBD2 (5 bases each). The CDR3 is made up of 13 amino acids. Trimming took 6 bases from V and 5 from J, leaving 14 bases between them. The CDR3 is CASRQGSAHEQYF. The CDR3 DNA reads TGTGCCAGCAGGCAGGGTAGCGCCCACGAGCAGTACTTC.

The chain links TRBV12-3 or TRBV12-4 to TRBJ2-1, with D tentatively TRBD2 (6 bases). The CDR3 runs to 15 residues. The V end lost 7 bases, the J end lost 8 bases, and 21 bases lay between the germline ends. CDR3 coding DNA: TGTGCCAGCATCCGGGGAGGAGCCTCATTCCATGAGCAGTTCTTC. It is translated as CASIRGGASFHEQFF.

This clonotype was seen just once. This chain connects TRBV28 to TRBJ2-4, with 8 bases fitting TRBD2. The germline gives CDR1 MDHEN, CDR2 SYDVKM. V lost 7 bases to trimming and J lost 0 bases; unmatched junction nucleotides: 5. This CDR3 is 15 amino acids long. The CDR3 region is CASNEAGVAKNIQYF. The CDR3 DNA is TGTGCCAGCAATGAAGCGGGAGTAGCCAAAAACATTCAGTACTTC.

The chain employs TRBV12-3 or TRBV12-4 and TRBJ2-5; 9 nucleotides line up with TRBD1. This CDR3 comprises 14 residues. V gave up 7 bases and J gave up 4 bases; unmatched junction bases: 7. In DNA form, the CDR3 reads TGTGCCAGCAAGCCGGGACAGGGCCGAGAGACCCAGTACTTC. It yields the protein CASKPGQGRETQYF.

This chain joins TRBV20-1 and TRBJ1-1; 7 nucleotides line up with TRBD1. Germline loops: CDR1 DFQATT, CDR2 SNEGSKA (reference sequence). V shed 2 bases, J shed 5 bases, and the junction held 8 bases outside the gene matches. CDR3 length: 14 residues. CDR3 in amino acids: CSARKGALGTEAFF. The CDR3 coding sequence is TGCAGTGCTAGAAAGGGGGCGCTGGGAACTGAAGCTTTCTTT.

The V gene is TRBV18, the J gene TRBJ2-5; D is uncertain. Germline CDR1 is KGHSH and CDR2 is LQKENI. The V gene lost 2 bases and the J gene lost 3 bases, with 7 bases spanning the gap. The CDR3 sequence is 13 residues long. The CDR3 sequence is CASSPGSEETQYF. The CDR3, as DNA: TGTGCCAGCTCACCAGGTAGTGAAGAGACCCAGTACTTC.

Here the CDR3 reads CASSQEQPANPQGRSRETQYF. The CDR3 bases are TGTGCCAGCAGCCAAGAGCAGCCGGCCAATCCTCAGGGGCGCTCCCGCGAGACCCAGTACTTC. This chain joins TRBV3-1 and TRBJ2-5; TRBD1 might be the D (6 bases). V lost 0 bases to trimming and J lost 5 bases, with 31 bases between them. The germline V gene encodes CDR1 LGHDT and CDR2 YNNKEL (reference sequence). This CDR3 is built from 21 residues.

V is TRBV3-1 and J is TRBJ2-3; TRBD2 matches 11 bases. The V gene end was trimmed by 6 bases and the J gene end by 7 bases; junction bases not matched to a gene: 9. CDR1 and CDR2 from the germline V gene are LGHDT and YNNKEL (reference sequence). CDR3 size: 15 residues. CDR3 amino acids: CASRLAGGPTNTQYF. The CDR3 coding sequence is TGTGCCAGCAGGCTAGCGGGGGGACCTACAAATACGCAGTATTTT.

The chain combines TRBV24-1 with TRBJ2-4; 8 bases are a match to TRBD1. Germline trimming cut 9 bases from V and 8 bases from J; bases unmatched to any gene: 8. CDR1 KGHDR and CDR2 SFDVKD come from the germline V gene. This CDR3 spans 13 amino acids. CDR3 DNA sequence: TGTGCCACCTCGGAGGCAGGGGGCGACATTCAGTACTTC. Translated: CATSEAGGDIQYF.

This chain links TRBV20-1 with TRBJ2-4; D is perhaps TRBD2 (6 bases). Germline CDR1 and CDR2: DFQATT and SNEGSKA (reference sequence). The CDR3 runs 16 residues. V was clipped by 5 bases and J by 8 bases, with 25 bases between them. The CDR3 protein is CSAPPSERVVRDIQYF. As DNA, the CDR3 is TGCAGTGCTCCCCCGTCGGAGCGGGTCGTCAGGGACATTCAGTACTTC.

The chain links TRBV27 to TRBJ2-1, with D unclear. With 3 bases removed from V and 4 bases from J, the gap between germline ends came to 7 bases. This CDR3 is 13 amino acids long. The germline CDR1 and CDR2 sequences are MNHEY and SMNVEV (reference sequence). The CDR3 bases are TGTGCCAGCAGTTTTCGGCCTTACAATGAGCAGTTCTTC. Residues: CASSFRPYNEQFF.

The chain combines TRBV20-1 with TRBJ1-1; the D gene is possibly TRBD1 (5 bases). The germline CDR1 and CDR2 sequences are DFQATT and SNEGSKA (reference sequence). Between the trimmed V and J ends, which lost 4 bases and 4 bases, there was a span of 10 bases. The CDR3 is made up of 12 amino acids. The CDR3 spells CSANFGATEAFF. CDR3 nucleotide sequence: TGCAGTGCTAACTTTGGGGCCACTGAAGCTTTCTTT.

This clonotype was seen just once. The chain employs TRBV10-2 and TRBJ1-6; D unclear. Germline CDR1 and CDR2: WSHSY and SAAADI. CDR3 length: 11 residues. Trimming left V 2 bases short and J 10 bases short, with 3 bases between. The CDR3 sequence is CASSEKSPLHF. Here the CDR3 DNA reads TGCGCCAGCAGTGAGAAGTCACCCCTCCACTTT.

This sequence joins TRBV9 and TRBJ1-6; no definite D call. The length of the CDR3 is 14 residues. Trimming took off 4 bases at V and 3 bases at J, with 8 bases between the two ends. Germline CDR1 reads SGDLS; CDR2 reads YYNGEE. CDR3 sequence (DNA): TGTGCCAGCAGCCCCGACGTCTATAATTCACCCCTCCACTTT. Its translation is CASSPDVYNSPLHF.

The chain employs TRBV14 and TRBJ2-2, with D possibly being TRBD1 (5 bases). Germline assignment: CDR1 SGHDN and CDR2 FVKESK. Trimming pared 4 bases from V and 0 bases from J, leaving 9 bases between. The CDR3 consists of 15 residues. CDR3 region: CASSRQGTNTGELFF. Written as DNA, the CDR3 is TGTGCCAGCAGCCGCCAGGGAACGAACACCGGGGAGCTGTTTTTT.

V gene TRBV12-3 or TRBV12-4 combines with J gene TRBJ1-3, with no clear D. V lost 0 bases and J lost 0, with 15 bases in between. The CDR3 is made up of 18 amino acids. CDR3 amino acids: CASSLAPRLSSSGNTIYF. In DNA, the CDR3 is TGTGCCAGCAGTTTAGCGCCTAGACTCTCGAGCTCTGGAAACACCATATATTTT.

The chain joins TRBV7-2 to TRBJ1-1; D perhaps matches TRBD1 (5 bases). Germline V lookup: CDR1 SGHTA, CDR2 FQGNSA. CDR3 length: 14 residues. With 5 bases removed from V and 5 bases from J, the gap between germline ends came to 15 bases. This CDR3 reads CASSPSPGGTEAFF. The CDR3 DNA sequence: TGTGCCAGCAGCCCATCGCCGGGGGGAACTGAAGCTTTCTTT.

The V and J genes are TRBV25-1 and TRBJ2-5; the D gene is possibly TRBD2 (6 bases). Trimming shortened V by 6 bases and J by 2 bases, and 19 bases separated the two germline ends. Germline V gene data show CDR1 as MGHDK and CDR2 as SYGVNS. CDR3 length equals 16 residues. The CDR3 DNA follows: TGTGCCAGCAGGCCTAGCGCACCGTGGGGACAAGAGACCCAGTACTTC. This encodes CASRPSAPWGQETQYF. The variable domain in full, with the rest retrieved from reference TRBV25-1 and TRBJ2-5, is EADIYQTPRYLVIGTGKKITLECSQTMGHDKMYWYQQDPGMELHLIHYSYGVNSTEKGDLSSESTVSRIRTEHFPLTLESARPSHTSQYLCASRPSAPWGQETQYFGPGTRLLVL.

The chain employs TRBV2 and TRBJ1-4; the D gene is possibly TRBD1 (6 bases). Germline CDR1 and CDR2: SNHLY and FYNNEI. Trimming took 3 bases from V and 11 from J, leaving 16 bases between them. The CDR3 consists of 14 residues. CDR3 nucleotide sequence: TGTGCCAGCAGTGATAAGCCAGGGGTAACGAAACTGTTTTTT. Residues: CASSDKPGVTKLFF.

This clonotype was counted a single time. This chain uses TRBV7-2 with TRBJ1-5; 7 bases align to TRBD1. Germline lookup yields CDR1 SGHTA and CDR2 FQGNSA. V was clipped by 5 bases and J by 1 base; unmatched bases: 5. The CDR3 consists of 15 residues. For the CDR3, the DNA is TGTGCCAGCAGCATAAGACAGGGAAGCAATCAGCCCCAGCATTTT. Protein product: CASSIRQGSNQPQHF.

The J gene is TRBJ2-2, the V gene TRBV5-1; 9 nucleotides align to TRBD2. The CDR3 is 15 residues long. The V gene's germline CDR1 is SGHRS and CDR2 YFSETQ. Unmatched junction bases numbered 0, after V lost 0 bases and J lost 3 bases. The CDR3 DNA is TGCGCCAGCAGCTTGGTAGCGGGGGACACCGGGGAGCTGTTTTTT. Translated, it gives CASSLVAGDTGELFF.